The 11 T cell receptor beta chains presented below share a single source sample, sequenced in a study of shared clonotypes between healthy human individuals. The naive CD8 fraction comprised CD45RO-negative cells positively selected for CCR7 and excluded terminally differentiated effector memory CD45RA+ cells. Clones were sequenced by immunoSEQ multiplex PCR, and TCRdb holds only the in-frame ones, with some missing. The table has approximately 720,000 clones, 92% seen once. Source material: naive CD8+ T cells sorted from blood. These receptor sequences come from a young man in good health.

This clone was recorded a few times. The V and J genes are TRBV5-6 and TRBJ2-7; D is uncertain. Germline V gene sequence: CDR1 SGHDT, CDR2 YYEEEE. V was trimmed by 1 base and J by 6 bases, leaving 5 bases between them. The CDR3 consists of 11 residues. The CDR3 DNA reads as TGTGCCAGCAGCTTGTTGTCCGAGCAGTACTTC. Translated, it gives CASSLLSEQYF.

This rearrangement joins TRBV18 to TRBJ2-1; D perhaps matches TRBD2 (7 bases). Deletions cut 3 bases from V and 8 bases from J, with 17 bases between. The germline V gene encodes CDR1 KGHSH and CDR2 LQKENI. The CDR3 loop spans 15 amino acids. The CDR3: CASSPNWEGEDEQFF. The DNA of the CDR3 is TGTGCCAGCTCACCTAATTGGGAGGGGGAGGATGAGCAGTTCTTC.

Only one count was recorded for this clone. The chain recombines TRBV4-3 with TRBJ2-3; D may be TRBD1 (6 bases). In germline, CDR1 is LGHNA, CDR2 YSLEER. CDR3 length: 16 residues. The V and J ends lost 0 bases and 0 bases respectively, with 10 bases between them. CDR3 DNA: TGCGCCAGCAGCCAAGATTCCCAGGGGAGCACAGATACGCAGTATTTT. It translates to CASSQDSQGSTDTQYF.

As DNA, the CDR3 is TGCGCCAGCAGCCTTTGGGCCTTGGCGGGCACCTACGAGCAGTACTTC. This gives the protein CASSLWALAGTYEQYF. V and J are TRBV5-1 and TRBJ2-7; a weak D match, TRBD2 (5 bases). With 4 bases removed from V and 2 bases from J, the gap between germline ends came to 19 bases. Germline CDR1 SGHRS, CDR2 YFSETQ. This CDR3 comprises 16 residues. The full variable domain, rest sourced from reference TRBV5-1 and TRBJ2-7, is KAGVTQTPRYLIKTRGQQVTLSCSPISGHRSVSWYQQTPGQGLQFLFEYFSETQRNKGNFPGRFSGRQFSNSRSEMNVSTLELGDSALYLCASSLWALAGTYEQYFGPGTRLTVT.

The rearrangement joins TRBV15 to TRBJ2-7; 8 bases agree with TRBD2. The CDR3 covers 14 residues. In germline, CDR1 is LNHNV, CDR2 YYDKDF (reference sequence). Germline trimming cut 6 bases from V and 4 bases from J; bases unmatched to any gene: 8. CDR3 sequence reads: CATRTTTSEYEQYF. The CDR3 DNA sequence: TGTGCCACCAGGACCACGACTAGCGAGTACGAGCAGTACTTC.

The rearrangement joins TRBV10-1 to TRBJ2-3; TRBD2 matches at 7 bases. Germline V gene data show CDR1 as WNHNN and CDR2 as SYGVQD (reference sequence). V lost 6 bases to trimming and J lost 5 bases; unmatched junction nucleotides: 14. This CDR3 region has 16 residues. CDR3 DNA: TGCGCCAGCAGCTCAAGGCGGGCGGGAGTCGAAGATACGCAGTATTTT. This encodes CASSSRRAGVEDTQYF.

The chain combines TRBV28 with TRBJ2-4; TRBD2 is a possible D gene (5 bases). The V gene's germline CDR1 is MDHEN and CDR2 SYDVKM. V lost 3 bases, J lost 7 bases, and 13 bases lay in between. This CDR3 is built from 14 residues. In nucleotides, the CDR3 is TGTGCCAGCAGTTTCCGGGATTGGTGGAACATTCAGTACTTC. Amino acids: CASSFRDWWNIQYF.

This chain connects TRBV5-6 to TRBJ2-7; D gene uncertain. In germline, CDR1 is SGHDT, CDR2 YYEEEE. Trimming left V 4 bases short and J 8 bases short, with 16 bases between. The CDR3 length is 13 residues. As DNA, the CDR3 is TGTGCCAGCAGCCCCGGTTCAGTGGGGAAGCAGTACTTC. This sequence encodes CASSPGSVGKQYF.

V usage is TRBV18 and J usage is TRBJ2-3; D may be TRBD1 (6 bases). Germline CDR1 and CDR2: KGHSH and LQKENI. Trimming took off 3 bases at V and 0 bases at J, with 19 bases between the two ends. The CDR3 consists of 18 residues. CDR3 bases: TGTGCCAGCTCACCCAGGGGTTTGACAGACACTAGCACAGATACGCAGTATTTT. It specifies CASSPRGLTDTSTDTQYF.

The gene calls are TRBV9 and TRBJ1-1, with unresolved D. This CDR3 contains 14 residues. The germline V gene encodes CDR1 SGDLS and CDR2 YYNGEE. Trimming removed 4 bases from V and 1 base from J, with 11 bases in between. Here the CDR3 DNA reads TGTGCCAGCAGCCTTCGGGCTCAGAACACTGAAGCTTTCTTT. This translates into CASSLRAQNTEAFF.

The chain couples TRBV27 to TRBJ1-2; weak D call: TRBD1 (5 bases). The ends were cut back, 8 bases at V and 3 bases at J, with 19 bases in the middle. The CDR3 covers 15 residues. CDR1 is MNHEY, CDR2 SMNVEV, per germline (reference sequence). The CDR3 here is CASGDEGLPYYGYTF. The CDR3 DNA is TGTGCCAGCGGGGACGAGGGGCTCCCATACTATGGCTACACCTTC.